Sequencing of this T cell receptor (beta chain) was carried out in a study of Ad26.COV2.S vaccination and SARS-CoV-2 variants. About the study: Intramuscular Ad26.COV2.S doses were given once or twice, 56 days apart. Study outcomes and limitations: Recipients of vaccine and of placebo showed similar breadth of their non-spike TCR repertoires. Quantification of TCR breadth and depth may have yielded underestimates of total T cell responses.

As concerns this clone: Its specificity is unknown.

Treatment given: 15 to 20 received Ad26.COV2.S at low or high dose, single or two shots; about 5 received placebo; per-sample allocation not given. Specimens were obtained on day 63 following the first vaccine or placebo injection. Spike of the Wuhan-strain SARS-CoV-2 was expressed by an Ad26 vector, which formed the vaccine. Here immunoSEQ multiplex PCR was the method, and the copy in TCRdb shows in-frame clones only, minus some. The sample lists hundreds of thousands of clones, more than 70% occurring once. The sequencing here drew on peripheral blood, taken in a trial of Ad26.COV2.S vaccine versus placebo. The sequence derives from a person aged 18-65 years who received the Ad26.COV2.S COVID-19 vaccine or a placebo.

The CDR3 nucleotides read TGTGCCAGCTCACCAGCACAGACCTACGAGCAGTACTTC. Amino acid sequence: CASSPAQTYEQYF. This sequence joins TRBV18 and TRBJ2-7; no definite D call. CDR3 size: 13 residues. V was trimmed by 2 bases and J by 2 bases, leaving 7 bases between them. The germline V gene has CDR1 KGHSH and CDR2 LQKENI.